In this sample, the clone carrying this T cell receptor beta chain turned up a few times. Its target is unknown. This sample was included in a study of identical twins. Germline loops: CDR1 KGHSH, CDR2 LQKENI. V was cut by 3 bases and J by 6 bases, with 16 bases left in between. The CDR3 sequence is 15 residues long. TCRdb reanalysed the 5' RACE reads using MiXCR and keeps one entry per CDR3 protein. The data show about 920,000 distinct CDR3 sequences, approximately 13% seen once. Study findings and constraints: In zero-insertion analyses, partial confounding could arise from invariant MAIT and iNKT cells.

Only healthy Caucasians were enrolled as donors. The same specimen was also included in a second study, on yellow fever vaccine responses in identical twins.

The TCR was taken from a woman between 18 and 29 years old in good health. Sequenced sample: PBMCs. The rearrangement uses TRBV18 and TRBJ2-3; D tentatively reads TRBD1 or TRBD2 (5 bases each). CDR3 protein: CASSPGTDEGDTQYF. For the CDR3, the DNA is TGTGCCAGCTCACCTGGGACGGATGAGGGGGATACGCAGTATTTT.